This TCR beta chain was retrieved from a study of T cell responses to AZD1222 COVID-19 vaccine. Broader study findings: Recipients of two AZD1222 doses showed rising Spike-specific TCR breadth and depth.

Profiling relied on immunoSEQ multiplex PCR, and the TCRdb table lists in-frame clones only, not all of them. The sample includes fewer than 100,000 clones, over 75% seen only once; the top ten take about 19%. As to this clone: Its antigen is currently unknown.

Germline V lookup: CDR1 MNHEY, CDR2 SVGEGT. The V and J ends lost 5 bases and 9 bases, in that order; junction bases with no gene match: 13. This CDR3 is 15 amino acids long. The source of this sequence is an adult in good health. V usage is TRBV6-2 or TRBV6-3 and J usage is TRBJ1-5; 7 bases are a match to TRBD1. The specimen comprised peripheral blood, sampled on day 0 of AZD1222 vaccination. The CDR3: CASSHRGPGVRPQHF. The CDR3 DNA reads as TGTGCCAGCAGTCACAGGGGCCCGGGGGTCAGGCCCCAGCATTTT.